A selection of T cell receptor beta chains follows, all from one sample in a study of CD8 T cells in Susac syndrome. TCRdb processed the immunoSEQ multiplex PCR reads anew with MiXCR; each CDR3 protein has one entry. The top ten hold roughly 0.3% of the sample, which has some 99,000 distinct CDR3 sequences, just under 95% seen once. Sequenced input: CD4+ T cells from PBMCs. These receptors came from a human donor with Susac syndrome. The CDR3 runs from the conserved cysteine through the conserved F or W. Fields, in order: D gene, clone size, J gene, V gene, CDR3 DNA, CDR3 protein. The D gene is left open where the match is weak. Clone size is given for some rows only: seen once, a few or many times, or a class if the clone is expanded.

d_call: TRBD2; clone_size: .; j_call: TRBJ2-3; v_call: TRBV20-1; cdr3_nt: TGCAGTGCTAGAAGCCCGCTAGCGGGGGACCGGAATACGCAGTATTTT; cdr3_aa: CSARSPLAGDRNTQYF
d_call: .; clone_size: .; j_call: TRBJ2-2; v_call: TRBV24-1; cdr3_nt: TGTGCCACCAGTGGTCGAGGGGTCACCGGGGAGCTGTTTTTT; cdr3_aa: CATSGRGVTGELFF
d_call: TRBD2; clone_size: once; j_call: TRBJ2-7; v_call: TRBV18; cdr3_nt: TGTGCCAGCTCACCGGGGGGGGTGAGTTCGGGCGAGCAGTACTTC; cdr3_aa: CASSPGGVSSGEQYF
d_call: TRBD2; clone_size: .; j_call: TRBJ2-3; v_call: TRBV5-1; cdr3_nt: TGCGCCAGCAGCCAAATACTAGCGGGGGGGCCGTCGGATACGCAGTATTTT; cdr3_aa: CASSQILAGGPSDTQYF
d_call: TRBD1; clone_size: few; j_call: TRBJ2-7; v_call: TRBV15; cdr3_nt: TGTGCCACCAGCAGGGATGGGACAGGCTACGAGCAGTACTTC; cdr3_aa: CATSRDGTGYEQYF
d_call: TRBD1; clone_size: .; j_call: TRBJ2-2; v_call: TRBV5-1; cdr3_nt: TGCGCCAGCAGCCCCGGACAGGGCTACACCGGGGAGCTGTTTTTT; cdr3_aa: CASSPGQGYTGELFF
d_call: .; clone_size: .; j_call: TRBJ1-4; v_call: TRBV5-1; cdr3_nt: TGCGCCAGCAGCTTGGACATTAATGAAAAACTGTTTTTT; cdr3_aa: CASSLDINEKLFF
d_call: .; clone_size: .; j_call: TRBJ2-1; v_call: TRBV20-1; cdr3_nt: TGCAGTGCTGCAACTAGTTACAATGAGCAGTTCTTC; cdr3_aa: CSAATSYNEQFF
d_call: .; clone_size: .; j_call: TRBJ2-1; v_call: TRBV11-3; cdr3_nt: TGTGCCAGCAGCTTAGATACCAATGAGCAGTTCTTC; cdr3_aa: CASSLDTNEQFF
d_call: .; clone_size: .; j_call: TRBJ2-5; v_call: TRBV7-9; cdr3_nt: TGTGCCAGCAGCTTAATAGGGGTTGGTGAGACCCAGTACTTC; cdr3_aa: CASSLIGVGETQYF
d_call: TRBD1; clone_size: .; j_call: TRBJ1-1; v_call: TRBV12-3/TRBV12-4; cdr3_nt: TGTGCCAGCAGCGGACAGGGAAACACTGAAGCTTTCTTT; cdr3_aa: CASSGQGNTEAFF
d_call: TRBD1; clone_size: .; j_call: TRBJ1-5; v_call: TRBV29-1; cdr3_nt: TGCAGCTTCCAGGGGGGAACCCATCAGCCCCAGCATTTT; cdr3_aa: CSFQGGTHQPQHF
d_call: .; clone_size: .; j_call: TRBJ2-7; v_call: TRBV2; cdr3_nt: TGTGCCAGCAGGAGGACTGGGAGCTCCTACGAGCAGTACTTC; cdr3_aa: CASRRTGSSYEQYF
d_call: TRBD2; clone_size: .; j_call: TRBJ2-5; v_call: TRBV4-1; cdr3_nt: TGCGCCAGCAGCCAAGTTCCTAGCGGGGGGGCAGGGGAGACCCAGTACTTC; cdr3_aa: CASSQVPSGGAGETQYF